The 10 T cell receptor beta chains in this list originate from one sample, sequenced in a study of cytomegalovirus exposure and HLA in healthy donors. Using immunoSEQ multiplex PCR, the repertoire was profiled, and TCRdb retains in-frame clones only, with some absent. The sample has roughly 280,000 clones; around 86% are singletons. The specimen sequenced was PBMCs. These receptors came from a woman between 18 and 30 years old in good health and CMV-seronegative.

V gene TRBV4-1 combines with J gene TRBJ2-3, with 14 bases fitting TRBD2. This CDR3 contains 18 residues. The junction had 7 bases not matched to a gene; V was cut back by 4 bases and J by 1 base. In germline, CDR1 is MGHRA, CDR2 YSYEKL. The DNA for the CDR3 is TGCGCCAGCAGCCCAACCGGGACTAGCGGGAGTGGCACAGATACGCAGTATTTT. It yields the protein CASSPTGTSGSGTDTQYF.

V is TRBV19 and J is TRBJ1-5; D possibly corresponds to TRBD1 (5 bases). The CDR3 consists of 14 residues. Trimming removed 3 bases from V and 4 bases from J, with 10 bases in between. Per the germline V gene, CDR1 is LNHDA and CDR2 is SQIVND (reference sequence). The CDR3 protein is CASSIGRVNQPQHF. As DNA, the CDR3 is TGTGCCAGTAGTATCGGCAGGGTAAATCAGCCCCAGCATTTT.

Here the CDR3 DNA reads TGTGCCAGCAGCGTAGTGTCAGGGGCCACTAATGAAAAACTGTTTTTT. Translated, it gives CASSVVSGATNEKLFF. The chain employs TRBV9 and TRBJ1-4; D is possibly TRBD1 (6 bases). With 0 bases removed from V and 2 bases from J, the gap between germline ends came to 11 bases. The germline V gene encodes CDR1 SGDLS and CDR2 YYNGEE. The CDR3 spans 16 residues.

The chain joins TRBV11-2 to TRBJ1-1; D ambiguous. The germline V gene encodes CDR1 SGHAT and CDR2 FQNNGV. V was pared by 4 bases and J by 0 bases, with 3 bases between. The CDR3 totals 12 residues. The CDR3 loop reads CASSSVNTEAFF. In DNA, the CDR3 is TGTGCCAGCAGCTCTGTGAACACTGAAGCTTTCTTT. Together with reference TRBV11-2 and TRBJ1-1, the CDR3 gives the full variable domain: EAGVAQSPRYKIIEKRQSVAFWCNPISGHATLYWYQQILGQGPKLLIQFQNNGVVDDSQLPKDRFSAERLKGVDSTLKIQPAKLEDSAVYLCASSSVNTEAFFGQGTRLTVV.

This chain uses TRBV7-3 with TRBJ2-7, with 12 bases aligning to TRBD1. The CDR3 runs 17 residues. Germline CDR1 SGHTA, CDR2 FQGTGA. Losses at the gene ends were 5 bases for V and 3 bases for J; bases not matched to a gene: 11. The CDR3, as DNA: TGTGCCAGCAGCCCCGGGACAGGGGGCAAAAAAAGCTACGAGCAGTACTTC. Translation gives CASSPGTGGKKSYEQYF.

V is TRBV27 and J is TRBJ1-2, with D possibly TRBD1 on 5 matching bases. The V end lost 3 bases, the J end lost 6 bases, and 14 bases lay between the germline ends. CDR3 length: 14 amino acids. Germline CDR1 MNHEY, CDR2 SMNVEV (reference sequence). The CDR3 loop reads CASSLGPGRNGYTF. The DNA for the CDR3 is TGTGCCAGCAGTTTGGGTCCAGGGCGAAATGGCTACACCTTC.

The V gene is TRBV18, the J gene TRBJ1-1; TRBD1 might be the D (6 bases). Germline V gene data show CDR1 as KGHSH and CDR2 as LQKENI. Trimming cost V 3 bases and J 7 bases, with 21 bases left between them. The length of the CDR3 is 16 residues. Written as DNA, the CDR3 is TGTGCCAGCTCACCGAGTTTGGTAACAGGGAACTTTGAAGCTTTCTTT. It specifies CASSPSLVTGNFEAFF. Complete variable domain (other parts from reference TRBV18 and TRBJ1-1): NAGVMQNPRHLVRRRGQEARLRCSPMKGHSHVYWYRQLPEEGLKFMVYLQKENIIDESGMPKERFSAEFPKEGPSILRIQQVVRGDSAAYFCASSPSLVTGNFEAFFGQGTRLTVV.

The V call is TRBV5-1, the J call TRBJ2-6; possible D gene TRBD1, 6 bases. V gave up 2 bases and J gave up 0 bases, with 12 bases separating them. Germline V gives CDR1 SGHRS, CDR2 YFSETQ. The CDR3 contains 17 residues. The DNA for the CDR3 is TGCGCCAGCAGCTTACAGGGTGCTAACTCTGGGGCCAACGTCCTGACTTTC. Its translation is CASSLQGANSGANVLTF.

The count of this clone is one. The chain links TRBV6-5 to TRBJ2-1, with 8 bases lining up with TRBD2. Per the germline V gene, CDR1 is MNHEY and CDR2 is SVGAGI. This CDR3 is 15 amino acids long. J lost 3 bases, V lost 3 bases, and 4 bases had no gene match. The CDR3 spells CASSYAAGGYNEQFF. The CDR3 region has the DNA TGTGCCAGCAGTTATGCTGCGGGGGGCTACAATGAGCAGTTCTTC.

This chain uses TRBV6-5 with TRBJ2-3, with 8 nucleotides matching TRBD2. V was clipped by 6 bases and J by 2 bases; unmatched bases: 7. The CDR3 extends over 15 amino acids. CDR1 MNHEY and CDR2 SVGAGI come from the germline V gene. CDR3 nucleotide sequence: TGTGCCAGCAGCCCCGGGGGGGTCTTCACAGATACGCAGTATTTT. It yields the protein CASSPGGVFTDTQYF.